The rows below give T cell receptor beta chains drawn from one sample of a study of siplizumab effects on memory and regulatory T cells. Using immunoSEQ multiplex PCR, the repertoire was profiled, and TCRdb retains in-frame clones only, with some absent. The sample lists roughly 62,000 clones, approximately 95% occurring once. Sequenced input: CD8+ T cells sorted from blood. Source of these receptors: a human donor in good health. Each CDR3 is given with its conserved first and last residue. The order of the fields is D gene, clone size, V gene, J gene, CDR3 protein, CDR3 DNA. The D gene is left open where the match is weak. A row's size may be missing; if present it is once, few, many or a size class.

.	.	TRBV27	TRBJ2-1	CASSLLPATFEQFF	TGTGCCAGCAGTTTATTACCCGCCACATTTGAGCAGTTCTTC
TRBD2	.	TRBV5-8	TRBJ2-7	CASSFGTRRNEQYF	TGTGCCAGCAGCTTTGGGACTAGAAGGAACGAGCAGTACTTC
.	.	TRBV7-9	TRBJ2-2	CASSLGQPKTGELFF	TGTGCCAGCAGCTTAGGACAGCCCAAAACCGGGGAGCTGTTTTTT
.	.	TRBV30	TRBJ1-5	CAWEGVNQPQHF	TGTGCCTGGGAAGGGGTAAATCAGCCCCAGCATTTT
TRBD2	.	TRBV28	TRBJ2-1	CASSLEGRREHNEQFF	TGTGCCAGCAGTTTAGAGGGTAGGCGGGAGCACAATGAGCAGTTCTTC
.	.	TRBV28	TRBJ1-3	CASSFSGRGDTIYF	TGTGCCAGCAGTTTTTCAGGTCGAGGAGACACCATATATTTT
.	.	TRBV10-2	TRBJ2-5	CASSESGVGAQYF	TGCGCCAGCAGTGAGTCAGGGGTAGGGGCCCAGTACTTC
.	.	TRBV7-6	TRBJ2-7	CASSPSTRGSEQYF	TGTGCCAGCAGCCCCAGCACGAGGGGGTCCGAGCAGTACTTC
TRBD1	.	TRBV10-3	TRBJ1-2	CAIREQGVNYGYTF	TGTGCCATCAGGGAACAGGGGGTGAACTATGGCTACACCTTC
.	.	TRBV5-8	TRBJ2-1	CASSLWDNEQFF	TGTGCCAGCAGCTTGTGGGACAATGAGCAGTTCTTC
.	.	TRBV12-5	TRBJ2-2	CASGLGWPGELFF	TGTGCTAGTGGTCTGGGGTGGCCCGGGGAGCTGTTTTTT
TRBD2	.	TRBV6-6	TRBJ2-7	CASSWTSEFGEQYF	TGTGCCAGCAGTTGGACTAGCGAATTCGGGGAGCAGTACTTC
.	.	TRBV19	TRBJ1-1	CATKGLEAFF	TGTGCCACTAAGGGCCTTGAAGCTTTCTTT
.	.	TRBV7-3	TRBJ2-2	CASSSLQPTRDTGELFF	TGTGCCAGCAGCTCCCTCCAACCGACCAGGGACACCGGGGAGCTGTTTTTT
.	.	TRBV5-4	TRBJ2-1	CASSVPDRNEQFF	TGTGCCAGCAGCGTACCGGACAGAAATGAGCAGTTCTTC
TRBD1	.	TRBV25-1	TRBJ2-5	CASRGDRDQETQYF	TGTGCCAGCAGGGGGGACAGGGACCAAGAGACCCAGTACTTC
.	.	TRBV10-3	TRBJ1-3	CAISDRRTAGNTIYF	TGTGCCATCAGTGACCGGAGGACAGCTGGAAACACCATATATTTT
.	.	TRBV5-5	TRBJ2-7	CASSLGAREQYF	TGTGCCAGCAGCTTGGGGGCGAGGGAGCAGTACTTC
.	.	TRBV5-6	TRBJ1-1	CASSLAGGHGNTEAFF	TGTGCCTCCAGCTTGGCGGGGGGGCATGGGAACACTGAAGCTTTCTTT
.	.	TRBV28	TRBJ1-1	CASSPLVKGPLNTEAFF	TGTGCCAGCAGCCCCCTGGTGAAGGGCCCGTTGAACACTGAAGCTTTCTTT
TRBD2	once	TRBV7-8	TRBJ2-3	CASSLGLAGGPGTDTQYF	TGTGCCAGCAGCTTAGGACTAGCGGGAGGGCCGGGCACAGATACGCAGTATTTT
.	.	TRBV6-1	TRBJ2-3	CASSEVREPGDTQYF	TGTGCCAGCAGTGAAGTTCGAGAACCAGGGGATACGCAGTATTTT
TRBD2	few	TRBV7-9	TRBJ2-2	CASSLHLGLAYTGELFF	TGTGCCAGCAGCCTACATTTGGGACTAGCGTACACCGGGGAGCTGTTTTTT
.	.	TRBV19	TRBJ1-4	CATGGFNEKLFF	TGTGCCACCGGGGGGTTTAATGAAAAACTGTTTTTT
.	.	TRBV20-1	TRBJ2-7	CSARRGYEQYF	TGCAGTGCTCGCCGGGGGTACGAGCAGTACTTC
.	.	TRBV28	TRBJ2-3	CASSLVSETGDTQYF	TGTGCCAGCAGTTTAGTTTCCGAGACCGGTGATACGCAGTATTTT
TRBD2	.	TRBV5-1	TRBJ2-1	CASMPDPGLAGEHEQFF	TGCGCCAGTATGCCAGATCCGGGACTAGCGGGAGAGCATGAGCAGTTCTTC
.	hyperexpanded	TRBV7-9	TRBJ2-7	CASSLVFYEQYF	TGTGCCAGCAGCTTAGTGTTCTACGAGCAGTACTTC
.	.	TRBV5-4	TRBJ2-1	CASSLAGKVDNEQFF	TGTGCCAGCAGCTTGGCCGGGAAAGTTGACAATGAGCAGTTCTTC
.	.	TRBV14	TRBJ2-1	CASSHRRGGYNEQFF	TGTGCCAGCAGCCACCGACGTGGGGGATACAATGAGCAGTTCTTC
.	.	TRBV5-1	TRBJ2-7	CASSLGSGDGDEQYF	TGCGCCAGCAGCTTGGGATCGGGGGACGGGGACGAGCAGTACTTC
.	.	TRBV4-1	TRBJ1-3	CASSQDIRVANTIYF	TGCGCCAGCAGCCAAGATATCCGGGTTGCAAACACCATATATTTT
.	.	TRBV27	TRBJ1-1	CASSPIGGTEAFF	TGTGCCAGCAGCCCCATCGGAGGAACTGAAGCTTTCTTT
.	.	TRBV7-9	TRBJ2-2	CASSPRQGGEAGELFF	TGTGCCAGCAGCCCGCGACAGGGAGGAGAAGCCGGGGAGCTGTTTTTT
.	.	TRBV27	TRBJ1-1	CASSKRPNTEAFF	TGTGCCAGCAGTAAACGACCCAACACTGAAGCTTTCTTT
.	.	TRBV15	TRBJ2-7	CATSRVYDGAYEQYF	TGTGCCACCAGCAGAGTATATGACGGGGCCTACGAGCAGTACTTC
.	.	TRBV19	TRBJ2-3	CASCETGDTDTQYF	TGTGCCAGTTGCGAGACAGGAGACACAGATACGCAGTATTTT